This paragraph reports one T cell receptor (beta chain). The specificity of this receptor is unknown. Base qualities are not provided; no much larger clone lies one nucleotide away. Lymph node samples came from the axillary draining lymph nodes of breast cancer patients. Taken from cysteine to phenylalanine, the CDR3 has 14 residues. Only the CDR3 part of the read is kept: 42 bases, read in frame from the first base. From a lookup of the germline V gene (reference sequence), CDR1 and CDR2 are SGHKS and YYEKEE. Between the V and J ends, shortened by 2 bases and 7 bases respectively, the junction contains 14 bases. This sample was taken from a study of breast tumors, draining lymph nodes, adjacent tissues (TCRdb year 2016). Some background on the complete study: TCR beta repertoires were compared across tumor, adjacent nontumor tissue and axillary lymph nodes obtained from breast cancer patients. In human breast cancer, the study set out to evaluate how tumor, surrounding tissue and draining lymph node repertoires relate to one another and whether T cells may move between these sites.

General study outcomes and caveats: The study presented the conclusion that tumor T cells originate in lymph nodes as consistent with a hypothesis, not as something directly demonstrated. The data were judged consistent with most tumor T cells deriving from the lymph node and then expanding within tumor tissue. Tumors showed preferential V and J gene usage, and their T-cell repertoire diversity fell below that of lymph nodes yet above that of nontumor tissue. The similarity between tumor and nontumor tissue repertoires was significantly greater in luminal-like breast cancer than in basal-like breast cancer.

Sequencing was carried out with an Illumina HiSeq 2000. Multiplex PCR amplification was used to build the TCR beta chain libraries. High-throughput sequencing was used to analyze the amplified TCR beta chain products. TCRdb reworked the public reads: Q25 trimming with fastp, MiXCR clone assembly, productive beta chains retained. Rows are unified per CDR3 protein, each entry keeping the most common DNA and genes. This sample lists approximately 100,000 distinct CDR3 sequences; 30% were detected once. Together, the top ten hold approximately 5.4% of the sample. The sample taken for sequencing was axillary lymph node tissue. The receptor was derived from a female donor with breast cancer. Some clones in this sample may be carry-over from other donors' samples. Rearrangement joined TRBV5-5 to TRBJ2-3; too little of a D gene remains to name it. For the CDR3, the sequence is CASSLLAPWNTQYF. The DNA sequence follows: TGTGCCAGCAGCTTACTGGCCCCGTGGAATACGCAGTATTTT. Where the CDR3 stops, the reference TRBV5-5 and TRBJ2-3 genes take over; the full variable domain is DAGVTQSPTHLIKTRGQQVTLRCSPISGHKSVSWYQQVLGQGPQFIFQYYEKEERGRGNFPDRFSARQFPNYSSELNVNALLLGDSALYLCASSLLAPWNTQYFGPGTRLTVL.